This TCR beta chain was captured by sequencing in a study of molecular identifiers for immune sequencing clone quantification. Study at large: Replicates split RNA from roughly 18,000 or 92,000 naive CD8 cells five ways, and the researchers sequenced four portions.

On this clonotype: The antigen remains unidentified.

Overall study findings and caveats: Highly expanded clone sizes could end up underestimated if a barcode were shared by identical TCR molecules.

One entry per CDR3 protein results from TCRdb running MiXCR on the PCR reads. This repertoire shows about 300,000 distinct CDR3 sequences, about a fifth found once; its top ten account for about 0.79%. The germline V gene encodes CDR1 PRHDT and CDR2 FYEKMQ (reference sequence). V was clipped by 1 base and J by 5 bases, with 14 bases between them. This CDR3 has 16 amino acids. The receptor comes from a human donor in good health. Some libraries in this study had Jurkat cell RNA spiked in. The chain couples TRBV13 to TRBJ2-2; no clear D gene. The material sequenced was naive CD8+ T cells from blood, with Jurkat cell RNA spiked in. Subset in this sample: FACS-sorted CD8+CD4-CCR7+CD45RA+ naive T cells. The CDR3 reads CASSLDGELYTGELFF. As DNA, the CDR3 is TGTGCCAGCAGCTTAGATGGGGAACTTTATACCGGGGAGCTGTTTTTT. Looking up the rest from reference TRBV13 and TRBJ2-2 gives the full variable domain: AAGVIQSPRHLIKEKRETATLKCYPIPRHDTVYWYQQGPGQDPQFLISFYEKMQSDKGSIPDRFSAQQFSDYHSELNMSSLELGDSALYFCASSLDGELYTGELFFGEGSRLTVL.